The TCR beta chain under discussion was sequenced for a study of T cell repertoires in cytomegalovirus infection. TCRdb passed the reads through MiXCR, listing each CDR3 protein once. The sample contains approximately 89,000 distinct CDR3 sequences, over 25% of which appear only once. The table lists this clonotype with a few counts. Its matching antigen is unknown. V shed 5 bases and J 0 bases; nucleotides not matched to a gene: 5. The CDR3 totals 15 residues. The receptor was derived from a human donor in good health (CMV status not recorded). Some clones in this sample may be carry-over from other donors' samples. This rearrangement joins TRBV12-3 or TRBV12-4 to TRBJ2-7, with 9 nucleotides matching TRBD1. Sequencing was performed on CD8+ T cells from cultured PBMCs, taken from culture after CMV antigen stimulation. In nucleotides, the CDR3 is TGTGCCAGCAGTCTCGGACAGGGGATCTCCTACGAGCAGTACTTC. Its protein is CASSLGQGISYEQYF.